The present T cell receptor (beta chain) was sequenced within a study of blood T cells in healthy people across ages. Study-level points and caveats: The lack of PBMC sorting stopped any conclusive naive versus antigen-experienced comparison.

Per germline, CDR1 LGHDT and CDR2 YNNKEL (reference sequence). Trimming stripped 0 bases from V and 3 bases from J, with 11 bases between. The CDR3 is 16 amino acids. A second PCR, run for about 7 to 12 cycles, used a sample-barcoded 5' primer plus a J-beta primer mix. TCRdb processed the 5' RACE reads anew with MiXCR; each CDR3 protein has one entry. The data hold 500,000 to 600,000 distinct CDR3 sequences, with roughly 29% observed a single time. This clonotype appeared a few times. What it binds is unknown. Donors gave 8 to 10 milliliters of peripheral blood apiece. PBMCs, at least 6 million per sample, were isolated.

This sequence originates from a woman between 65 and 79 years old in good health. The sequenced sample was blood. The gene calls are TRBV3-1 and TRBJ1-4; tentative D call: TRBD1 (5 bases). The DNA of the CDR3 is TGTGCCAGCAGCCAAGATCTAGGGACGGCTAATGAAAAACTGTTTTTT. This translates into CASSQDLGTANEKLFF.